This T cell receptor beta chain emerged from a study of breast tumors, draining lymph nodes, adjacent tissues. Findings of the study overall: Most tumor T cells seemingly derive from lymph node, then expand in tumor. Tumor TCR diversity was below lymph nodes but above nontumor tissue. That most tumor T cells come from lymph nodes remained unproven. Tumor and nontumor repertoires were significantly more similar in luminal-like than in basal-like breast cancer.

Germline V gene sequence: CDR1 MGHDK, CDR2 SYGVNS. CDR3 size: 13 residues. Trimming cost V 6 bases and J 4 bases, with 13 bases left between them. TCRdb re-derived calls from the multiplex PCR reads in MiXCR, one entry per CDR3 protein. The sample includes 50,000 to 65,000 distinct CDR3 sequences, approximately 45% of them seen just once. To note about this clonotype: The antigen is unknown. The CDR3 carries no conserved terminal phenylalanine or tryptophan, so it likely arises from a read error.

The sample consisted of breast tumor tissue. The chain links TRBV25-1 to TRBJ2-7; D gene ambiguous. This sequence originates from a female donor with breast cancer. Some clones in this sample may be carry-over from other donors' samples. This chain's CDR3 is CASSSNDRYEQYL. CDR3 DNA: TGTGCCAGCAGCTCGAATGATCGGTACGAGCAGTACCTC.